A selection of T cell receptor beta chains follows, all from one sample in a study of identical twins. MiXCR, run by TCRdb on the 5' RACE reads, gives a single entry per CDR3 protein. The data hold approximately 530,000 distinct CDR3 sequences, with about 22% observed a single time. These data also formed part of another study, on yellow fever vaccine responses in identical twins.

Sequences were obtained from CD4+ T cells sorted from blood. The receptors come from a woman between 18 and 29 years old in good health. Both conserved end residues are part of each CDR3. Each record gives: CDR3 length, J gene, clone size, D gene, V gene, CDR3 protein, CDR3 DNA. D genes are given only for firm matches. Rows give clone size only sometimes, using once, few, many, or a class for an expanded clone.

15 TRBJ2-4 - - TRBV7-8 CASSSPVGSKNIQYF TGTGCCAGCAGCTCCCCGGTGGGTTCCAAAAACATTCAGTACTTC
13 TRBJ1-3 few - TRBV6-1 CASTAISGNTIYF TGTGCCAGCACTGCTATCTCTGGAAACACCATATATTTT
17 TRBJ1-1 - - TRBV9 CASSVAGWGGSSTEAFF TGTGCCAGCAGCGTAGCTGGTTGGGGGGGCTCGAGCACTGAAGCTTTCTTT
15 TRBJ2-3 few - TRBV7-8 CASSLSNSPPDTQYF TGTGCCAGCAGCTTATCTAACTCCCCACCGGATACGCAGTATTTT
15 TRBJ2-5 - TRBD2 TRBV6-1 CASSEAGLAAETQYF TGTGCCAGCAGTGAAGCAGGACTAGCGGCAGAGACCCAGTACTTC
17 TRBJ2-1 - - TRBV20-1 CSARPLRDTSSYNEQFF TGCAGTGCTAGACCCCTCCGGGACACTAGCTCCTACAATGAGCAGTTCTTC
15 TRBJ2-2 - - TRBV10-3 CAIGGLTANTGELFF TGTGCCATCGGGGGGCTTACCGCGAACACCGGGGAGCTGTTTTTT
19 TRBJ2-3 - TRBD2 TRBV28 CASSSPQFRLSGSSDTQYF TGTGCCAGCAGTTCCCCTCAGTTCCGGTTGAGCGGGAGCTCAGATACGCAGTATTTT
13 TRBJ2-2 many - TRBV5-8 CASSTTGTGELFF TGTGCCAGCAGTACAACAGGGACCGGGGAGCTGTTTTTT
15 TRBJ1-5 - TRBD1 TRBV20-1 CSARRGTGSYQPQHF TGCAGTGCTAGGAGGGGGACAGGTAGCTATCAGCCCCAGCATTTT
12 TRBJ2-1 - - TRBV11-3 CASSQIGGEQFF TGTGCCAGCAGCCAGATAGGGGGTGAGCAGTTCTTC
15 TRBJ2-7 - TRBD1 TRBV3-1 CASSHIGQGTYEQYF TGTGCCAGCAGCCATATTGGACAGGGGACTTACGAGCAGTACTTC
13 TRBJ2-1 few TRBD2 TRBV28 CASKRLALYEQFF TGTGCCAGCAAGAGACTAGCGTTGTATGAGCAGTTCTTC
14 TRBJ1-2 - TRBD1 TRBV12-3/TRBV12-4 CASSPQGSNYGYTF TGTGCCAGCAGTCCACAGGGGTCTAACTATGGCTACACCTTC
16 TRBJ2-2 few - TRBV7-3 CASSLTGGRGTGELFF TGTGCCAGCAGCTTAACGGGGGGTCGCGGCACCGGGGAGCTGTTTTTT
16 TRBJ2-1 few TRBD2 TRBV5-1 CASSSGLATKSDEQFF TGCGCCAGCAGCTCTGGACTAGCGACAAAGTCGGATGAGCAGTTCTTC
15 TRBJ2-1 many TRBD2 TRBV13 CASSRLAGGPSEQFF TGTGCCAGCAGCAGACTAGCGGGGGGGCCCAGTGAGCAGTTCTTC
16 TRBJ2-1 - TRBD2 TRBV3-1 CASSQVTPSGSNEQFF TGTGCCAGCAGCCAAGTAACGCCTAGCGGGAGTAATGAGCAGTTCTTC
15 TRBJ2-2 - - TRBV20-1 CSARDARGTPGELFF TGCAGTGCTAGAGATGCGAGGGGAACACCCGGGGAGCTGTTTTTT
14 TRBJ1-2 - TRBD1 TRBV15 CATSRTTGVFGYTF TGTGCCACCAGCAGAACGACAGGGGTATTTGGCTACACCTTC
13 TRBJ2-3 few - TRBV7-8 CASSLERATTQYF TGTGCCAGCAGCTTAGAGCGGGCAACGACGCAGTATTTT
16 TRBJ1-1 few TRBD1 TRBV5-1 CASSYGTGVWGTEAFF TGCGCCAGCAGCTACGGGACAGGGGTTTGGGGCACTGAAGCTTTCTTT
15 TRBJ2-7 - TRBD1 TRBV18 CASSLTGQGGHEQYF TGTGCCAGCTCCCTTACAGGACAGGGGGGCCACGAGCAGTACTTC
13 TRBJ1-5 - - TRBV6-1 CASQAGADQPQHF TGTGCCAGCCAGGCAGGGGCGGATCAGCCCCAGCATTTT
14 TRBJ2-1 - TRBD2 TRBV9 CASSVLAGVDEQFF TGTGCCAGCAGCGTACTAGCGGGAGTTGATGAGCAGTTCTTC
15 TRBJ2-1 many - TRBV4-1 CASSQGVTRYNEQFF TGCGCCAGCAGCCAAGGGGTGACCCGCTACAATGAGCAGTTCTTC